A single sample gave rise to the 13 T cell receptor beta chains below, sequenced in a study of T-cell reconstitution after alpha-beta-depleted transplantation in children. Unique molecular identifiers were used in preparing the TCRbeta library. Via MiXCR, TCRdb re-called the PCR reads, giving one row per CDR3 protein. The sample records approximately 1,000,000 distinct CDR3 sequences, roughly 29% being singletons. Material: PBMCs, mostly from graft donor cells, obtained 360 days after TCRalphabeta/CD19-depleted stem cell transplant. Receptors originate from a boy less than two years old who had a stem cell transplant for SCID, so the T cells may come from the graft donor.

This clonotype was counted a few times. This sequence joins TRBV7-2 and TRBJ2-1; the D is unclear. CDR1 is SGHTA, CDR2 FQGNSA, per germline. This CDR3 is built from 16 residues. Between the trimmed V and J ends, which lost 6 bases and 4 bases, there was a span of 19 bases. In DNA form, the CDR3 reads TGTGCCAGCAGTTTAATACGACCTCCCCTGTACAATGAGCAGTTCTTC. Protein sequence: CASSLIRPPLYNEQFF.

The CDR3 loop is CASTLGDGPYEQYF. For the CDR3, the DNA is TGTGCCAGCACCCTCGGGGACGGCCCCTACGAGCAGTACTTC. This rearrangement joins TRBV6-1 to TRBJ2-7; D tentatively reads TRBD1 or TRBD2 (5 bases each). CDR1 and CDR2 from the germline V gene are MNHNS and SASEGT. The CDR3 runs to 14 residues. With 7 bases removed from V and 2 bases from J, the gap between germline ends came to 15 bases.

This clonotype was observed a few times. The chain carries TRBV5-1 and TRBJ1-1; D remains ambiguous. Per the germline V gene, CDR1 is SGHRS and CDR2 is YFSETQ. Trimming stripped 1 base from V and 4 bases from J, with 14 bases between. This CDR3 comprises 15 residues. The CDR3: CASSLNGAGSTEAFF. The CDR3 nucleotides are TGCGCCAGCAGCTTGAATGGAGCGGGTAGCACTGAAGCTTTCTTT.

The rearrangement links TRBV4-3 to TRBJ1-6, with unresolved D. Trimming took 2 bases from V and 5 from J, leaving 22 bases between them. Per germline, CDR1 LGHNA and CDR2 YSLEER. CDR3 length: 19 amino acids. In DNA, the CDR3 is TGCGCCAGCAGCCAAAGGTTTCCCCCTCTAACGGCAGATAATTCACCCCTCCACTTT. Encoded protein: CASSQRFPPLTADNSPLHF.

The chain combines TRBV12-3 or TRBV12-4 with TRBJ2-7; 8 nucleotides line up with TRBD1. Trimming removed 6 bases from V and 3 bases from J; junction bases left unmatched: 10. This CDR3 is built from 15 residues. The CDR3 DNA is TGTGCCAGCAGACTCCGGACAGGGATCTTCTACGAGCAGTACTTC. Its translation: CASRLRTGIFYEQYF.

This chain uses TRBV20-1 with TRBJ2-7; D call uncertain. The CDR3 has 12 amino acids. V was shortened by 8 bases and J by 2 bases, with 13 bases between the two germline ends. In germline, CDR1 is DFQATT, CDR2 SNEGSKA (reference sequence). CDR3 sequence (DNA): TGCAGTCCCCCGGGCGGCACCTACGAGCAGTACTTC. Its protein product is CSPPGGTYEQYF.

This clonotype has ten or more counts. The CDR3 DNA reads TGTGCCAGCAGCCTAAGGACAGGTCCAGATACGCAGTATTTT. This sequence encodes CASSLRTGPDTQYF. The chain joins TRBV9 to TRBJ2-3; 7 bases align to TRBD1. The trim removed 4 bases at V and 4 bases at J, leaving 6 bases unmatched. This CDR3 comprises 14 residues. Germline V gives CDR1 SGDLS, CDR2 YYNGEE.

This clonotype occurred a few times. This sequence joins TRBV6-5 and TRBJ1-2; perhaps TRBD1 as D (6 bases). V lost 4 bases and J 4 bases, leaving 22 bases between the germline ends. The CDR3 covers 17 residues. The germline V gene has CDR1 MNHEY and CDR2 SVGAGI. The CDR3: CASSSTPTGQLTYGYTF. The CDR3 bases are TGTGCCAGCAGTTCTACACCGACAGGCCAGCTTACCTATGGCTACACCTTC.

The genes are TRBV12-3 or TRBV12-4 and TRBJ2-7; TRBD2 is a possible D gene (5 bases). The CDR3 covers 15 residues. V lost 1 base to trimming and J lost 7 bases, with 17 bases between them. CDR3 protein: CASSLVPGIGWEQYF. CDR3 in DNA: TGTGCCAGCAGTTTAGTTCCGGGGATTGGGTGGGAGCAGTACTTC.

J is TRBJ2-1 and V is TRBV2, with TRBD1 as a possible D gene (5 bases). This CDR3 contains 15 residues. The germline V gene has CDR1 SNHLY and CDR2 FYNNEI. V was clipped by 1 base and J by 4 bases, with 11 bases between them. The CDR3 DNA is TGTGCCAGCAGTGAAGGGGGCAGCCGTTACAATGAGCAGTTCTTC. Protein sequence: CASSEGGSRYNEQFF.

The chain carries TRBV23-1 and TRBJ2-1; TRBD1 matches at 8 bases. TRBV23-1 is labeled an ORF, and its function is uncertain. V was clipped by 0 bases and J by 8 bases; unmatched bases: 12. The CDR3 length is 17 residues. The CDR3 region is CASSQSPTGTGPYEQFF. CDR3 DNA: TGCGCCAGCAGTCAATCACCTACCGGGACAGGACCCTATGAGCAGTTCTTC.

V usage is TRBV20-1 and J usage is TRBJ2-7, with D unresolved. The CDR3 consists of 10 residues. Germline lookup yields CDR1 DFQATT and CDR2 SNEGSKA (reference sequence). Between the trimmed V and J ends, which lost 6 bases and 0 bases, there was a span of 3 bases. In DNA form, the CDR3 reads TGCAGTGCCGTCTCCTACGAGCAGTACTTC. Protein: CSAVSYEQYF.

In this sample, this clonotype turned up a few times. The chain uses TRBV19 and TRBJ2-1, with TRBD2 as a possible D gene (6 bases). The V end was cut by 3 bases, the J end by 0 bases, with 9 bases between. The CDR3 is 15 amino acids. CDR1 and CDR2 (germline): LNHDA, SQIVND (reference sequence). The CDR3 bases are TGTGCCAGTAGTATGGGGGGAAACTCCTACAATGAGCAGTTCTTC. Amino acid sequence: CASSMGGNSYNEQFF.